Given below is one T cell receptor beta chain in context. The target antigen is unknown. Assay used: immunoSEQ multiplex PCR; TCRdb lists only in-frame clones, some missing. This repertoire shows hundreds of thousands of clones, around 96% found once; its top ten account for about 0.12%. Positive CCR7 selection of CD45RO-negative cells yielded the naive CD8 cells, and terminally differentiated effector memory CD45RA+ cells were excluded. Only Caucasian adults living in Nashville, Tennessee made up the donor group. Germline V gene data show CDR1 as SEHNR and CDR2 as FQNEAQ (reference sequence). This CDR3 contains 14 residues. Between the trimmed V and J ends, which lost 4 bases and 8 bases, there was a span of 15 bases. The data were taken from a study of shared clonotypes between healthy human individuals. Whole-study context: CD8 memory received one plate per donor, CD8 naive two, CD4 memory three and CD4 naive three.

Notes on the study in general: Though the depth was large, rarefaction showed that sorted-subset sequencing was incomplete.

The sample was naive CD8+ T cells sorted from blood. The rearrangement joins TRBV7-9 to TRBJ2-1; tentative D call: TRBD2 (6 bases). The clonotype was recovered from a woman aged 25 to 39 in good health. CDR3 protein: CASSSPPGSHEQFF. The CDR3 coding sequence is TGTGCCAGCAGCTCACCCCCCGGGAGCCATGAGCAGTTCTTC. Full variable domain (rest looked up from reference TRBV7-9 and TRBJ2-1): DTGVSQNPRHKITKRGQNVTFRCDPISEHNRLYWYRQTLGQGPEFLTYFQNEAQLEKSRLLSDRFSAERPKGSFSTLEIQRTEQGDSAMYLCASSSPPGSHEQFFGPGTRLTVL.